This T cell receptor beta chain was captured in a study of control samples from healthy donors and cancer patients. The protocol was immunoSEQ multiplex PCR, while the TCRdb copy is restricted to in-frame clones and leaves out a portion. Of about 80,000 clones listed, 70% to 90% were seen once; the top ten hold 7.5% to 9%. Germline CDR1 is MNHEY and CDR2 is SMNVEV (reference sequence). The CDR3 has 16 residues. V was cut by 3 bases and J by 5 bases, with 14 bases left in between. The sequence derives from a woman aged 60 to 75 in good health. Sequencing used blood. The chain couples TRBV27 to TRBJ1-6, with D maybe TRBD1 (6 bases). The CDR3 DNA reads TGTGCCAGCAGTTTCCTATCTAGGGGGAATAATTCACCCCTCCACTTT. Its translation is CASSFLSRGNNSPLHF.